Listed below are T cell receptor beta chains from one sample, sequenced in a study of T cell changes during pregnancy in multiple sclerosis. Clones were read by immunoSEQ multiplex PCR, and TCRdb kept only the in-frame ones, dropping some. The table shows approximately 40,000 clones, with 88% occurring only once. The material sequenced was CD4+ T cells from peripheral blood mononuclear cells, taken in the second trimester of pregnancy. Every receptor here comes from a female donor with multiple sclerosis, enrolled in a pregnancy study. Both conserved end residues are part of each CDR3. The D gene is left open where the match is weak. The size entry is marked missing in some rows and otherwise reads once, few, many or a size class.

CDR3 DNA: TGTGCCAGTAGTCCGTTAGGGGACACCGGGGAGCTGTTTTTT
CDR3 protein: CASSPLGDTGELFF
J gene: TRBJ2-2
clone size: NA
D gene: NA
V gene: TRBV19

CDR3 DNA: TGTGCCAGCAGTTACCTGGGGGGGCCCTACAATGAGCAGTTCTTC
CDR3 protein: CASSYLGGPYNEQFF
J gene: TRBJ2-1
clone size: few
D gene: NA
V gene: TRBV27

CDR3 DNA: TGTGCCAGCAGTGAATCCAAGACAGGCCTAAGTGGGGCTGAAGCTTTCTTT
CDR3 protein: CASSESKTGLSGAEAFF
J gene: TRBJ1-1
clone size: NA
D gene: NA
V gene: TRBV25-1

CDR3 DNA: TGTGCCAGCAGCCCAACTAGCGGGTGGTTCAATGAGCAGTTCTTC
CDR3 protein: CASSPTSGWFNEQFF
J gene: TRBJ2-1
clone size: NA
D gene: TRBD2
V gene: TRBV7-2

CDR3 DNA: TGTGCCAGCAGTCGGGGGGTAGGCTCTGGAAACACCATATATTTT
CDR3 protein: CASSRGVGSGNTIYF
J gene: TRBJ1-3
clone size: NA
D gene: NA
V gene: TRBV6-5

CDR3 DNA: TGTGCCAGCGGACAGACCCTAGGCTACACCTTC
CDR3 protein: CASGQTLGYTF
J gene: TRBJ1-2
clone size: NA
D gene: NA
V gene: TRBV6-5

CDR3 DNA: TGTGCCACCAGCAGAGTTAGCGGGAGTGGGAATGAGCAGTTCTTC
CDR3 protein: CATSRVSGSGNEQFF
J gene: TRBJ2-1
clone size: NA
D gene: TRBD2
V gene: TRBV15

CDR3 DNA: TGTGCCAGCAGCCTAGTGGGGGCAAGGGAGCAGTTCTTC
CDR3 protein: CASSLVGAREQFF
J gene: TRBJ2-1
clone size: NA
D gene: NA
V gene: TRBV9

CDR3 DNA: TGTGCCGCGGAGGGAGCGCGCACAGATACGCAGTATTTT
CDR3 protein: CAAEGARTDTQYF
J gene: TRBJ2-3
clone size: NA
D gene: NA
V gene: TRBV6-6

CDR3 DNA: TGCAGCGTTGACGAGGGGGCCGCTGGGGCCAACGTCCTGACTTTC
CDR3 protein: CSVDEGAAGANVLTF
J gene: TRBJ2-6
clone size: NA
D gene: TRBD1
V gene: TRBV29-1

CDR3 DNA: TGTGCCAGCAGCGTACACTCGAATCGACAGGGCTACGAGCAGTACTTC
CDR3 protein: CASSVHSNRQGYEQYF
J gene: TRBJ2-7
clone size: NA
D gene: TRBD1
V gene: TRBV9

CDR3 DNA: TGTGCCAGCAGCGTCGACCCAGGACAGGGGATTAAAGGTGAAAAACTGTTTTTT
CDR3 protein: CASSVDPGQGIKGEKLFF
J gene: TRBJ1-4
clone size: once
D gene: TRBD1
V gene: TRBV9

CDR3 DNA: TGTGCCAGCAGCTTAGAGGGAGAAGGGACTGAAGCTTTCTTT
CDR3 protein: CASSLEGEGTEAFF
J gene: TRBJ1-1
clone size: NA
D gene: NA
V gene: TRBV7-9

CDR3 DNA: TGTGCCAGCAGCCTCCGGGACAGGGACCGTTATGGCTACACCTTC
CDR3 protein: CASSLRDRDRYGYTF
J gene: TRBJ1-2
clone size: once
D gene: TRBD1
V gene: TRBV27

CDR3 DNA: TGCAGTGCCAGTGACGGGCCCGCACAGGAGTTC
CDR3 protein: CSASDGPAQEF
J gene: TRBJ1-2
clone size: NA
D gene: NA
V gene: TRBV20-1

CDR3 DNA: TGTGCCAGCAGCTTAGATGGGACAGGACAGGAGCATTTT
CDR3 protein: CASSLDGTGQEHF
J gene: TRBJ1-5
clone size: NA
D gene: TRBD1
V gene: TRBV11-2

CDR3 DNA: TGTGCCAGCAGTAAAGGGGGCCCTTACTCTGGGGCCAACGTCCTGACTTTC
CDR3 protein: CASSKGGPYSGANVLTF
J gene: TRBJ2-6
clone size: NA
D gene: TRBD1
V gene: TRBV6-1

CDR3 DNA: TGCGCCAGCAGCCCGAGGGGGGGTGGAGTAGCTGAAGCTTTCTTT
CDR3 protein: CASSPRGGGVAEAFF
J gene: TRBJ1-1
clone size: NA
D gene: NA
V gene: TRBV5-1

CDR3 DNA: TGTGCCAGTAGTTCGGGAGGGCATAATATTGCAGAGACCCAGTACTTC
CDR3 protein: CASSSGGHNIAETQYF
J gene: TRBJ2-5
clone size: NA
D gene: TRBD2
V gene: TRBV19

CDR3 DNA: TGTGCCAGCAGCGTCAGTCAGGGGGCGCGGTCGGAGACCCAGTACTTC
CDR3 protein: CASSVSQGARSETQYF
J gene: TRBJ2-5
clone size: once
D gene: TRBD1
V gene: TRBV9

CDR3 DNA: TGTGCCAGTCTGTTTCGCGGGATTAGCGGCTACGAGCAGTACTTC
CDR3 protein: CASLFRGISGYEQYF
J gene: TRBJ2-7
clone size: NA
D gene: NA
V gene: TRBV19

CDR3 DNA: TGTGCCAGCAGTGAAAGGGGTATCTCCTACAATGAGCAGTTCTTC
CDR3 protein: CASSERGISYNEQFF
J gene: TRBJ2-1
clone size: NA
D gene: NA
V gene: TRBV2

CDR3 DNA: TGTGCCAGCAGCCAAGAAGGGCAGGGGTTGGGTTACACTGAAGCTTTCTTT
CDR3 protein: CASSQEGQGLGYTEAFF
J gene: TRBJ1-1
clone size: NA
D gene: NA
V gene: TRBV4-2

CDR3 DNA: TGTGCCAGCAGGGATACAGTGCGAACCTACGAGCAGTACTTC
CDR3 protein: CASRDTVRTYEQYF
J gene: TRBJ2-7
clone size: NA
D gene: NA
V gene: TRBV28

CDR3 DNA: TGTGCCATCAGTGACAGGTCGGGGGCTGAAGCTTTCTTT
CDR3 protein: CAISDRSGAEAFF
J gene: TRBJ1-1
clone size: NA
D gene: NA
V gene: TRBV10-3

CDR3 DNA: TGTGCCAGCAAAACAGGCTCTGGAAACACCATATATTTT
CDR3 protein: CASKTGSGNTIYF
J gene: TRBJ1-3
clone size: NA
D gene: NA
V gene: TRBV2

CDR3 DNA: TGTGCCAGCAGCGAGGGTAGTATACCCCAGCATTTT
CDR3 protein: CASSEGSIPQHF
J gene: TRBJ1-5
clone size: NA
D gene: NA
V gene: TRBV28

CDR3 DNA: TGTGCCAGAAGCTTGGGACAGACAAATCAGCCCCAGCATTTT
CDR3 protein: CARSLGQTNQPQHF
J gene: TRBJ1-5
clone size: once
D gene: NA
V gene: TRBV7-5

CDR3 DNA: TGTGCCAGCAGCCCCAGGCATCAAAGCTCCTACAATGAGCAGTTCTTC
CDR3 protein: CASSPRHQSSYNEQFF
J gene: TRBJ2-1
clone size: NA
D gene: NA
V gene: TRBV16

CDR3 DNA: TGTGCCAGCAGTGTCCCGGGACTAGCGAACCCCTACGAGCAGTACTTC
CDR3 protein: CASSVPGLANPYEQYF
J gene: TRBJ2-7
clone size: NA
D gene: TRBD2
V gene: TRBV28

CDR3 DNA: TGTGCCAGCAGCCACCGGAGCGGCGTCGATGGCTACACCTTC
CDR3 protein: CASSHRSGVDGYTF
J gene: TRBJ1-2
clone size: NA
D gene: NA
V gene: TRBV6-1

CDR3 DNA: TGCAGCGTCGGAAGGGGGGGCACTGAAGCTTTCTTT
CDR3 protein: CSVGRGGTEAFF
J gene: TRBJ1-1
clone size: NA
D gene: NA
V gene: TRBV29-1

CDR3 DNA: TGTGCCAGCAGCCTGTCCAGGGACAGGGACTACGAGCAGTACTTC
CDR3 protein: CASSLSRDRDYEQYF
J gene: TRBJ2-7
clone size: NA
D gene: TRBD1
V gene: TRBV27

CDR3 DNA: TGTGCCAGTACCCCCGGGAGGTGGCCCTACAATGAGCAGTTCTTC
CDR3 protein: CASTPGRWPYNEQFF
J gene: TRBJ2-1
clone size: once
D gene: TRBD2
V gene: TRBV19

CDR3 DNA: TGCAGCGGGATTTCCGGGACAGTGTACCAAGAGACCCAGTACTTC
CDR3 protein: CSGISGTVYQETQYF
J gene: TRBJ2-5
clone size: NA
D gene: TRBD1
V gene: TRBV29-1

CDR3 DNA: TGTGCCAGCAGTGAAGCAAGTCGACTAGCGCCCAATACGCAGTATTTT
CDR3 protein: CASSEASRLAPNTQYF
J gene: TRBJ2-3
clone size: NA
D gene: TRBD2
V gene: TRBV25-1

CDR3 DNA: TGTGCCTCCCAACAGGGTTTAAACACTGAAGCTTTCTTT
CDR3 protein: CASQQGLNTEAFF
J gene: TRBJ1-1
clone size: NA
D gene: NA
V gene: TRBV30

CDR3 DNA: TGTGCCAGTAGTATCCGACCCACCGGGACAGGGGTCTCTGGCTACACCTTC
CDR3 protein: CASSIRPTGTGVSGYTF
J gene: TRBJ1-2
clone size: once
D gene: TRBD1
V gene: TRBV19

CDR3 DNA: TGCGCCAGCAGCTTATCCCGGGACAGACACACTGAAGCTTTCTTT
CDR3 protein: CASSLSRDRHTEAFF
J gene: TRBJ1-1
clone size: NA
D gene: TRBD1
V gene: TRBV5-1

CDR3 DNA: TGTGCCAGCAGCCAAAAGGGGTATGAAAAACTGTTTTTT
CDR3 protein: CASSQKGYEKLFF
J gene: TRBJ1-4
clone size: NA
D gene: NA
V gene: TRBV28

CDR3 DNA: TGTGCCAGCAGTTATGCTATAAAGAACACCGGGGAGCTGTTTTTT
CDR3 protein: CASSYAIKNTGELFF
J gene: TRBJ2-2
clone size: NA
D gene: NA
V gene: TRBV28

CDR3 DNA: TGCAGTGCTAGCGGGAGGGACGAGCAGTACTTC
CDR3 protein: CSASGRDEQYF
J gene: TRBJ2-7
clone size: few
D gene: TRBD2
V gene: TRBV20-1

CDR3 DNA: TGTGCCAGTAGTACCGTAGGGGGAGCCAAAAACATTCAGTACTTC
CDR3 protein: CASSTVGGAKNIQYF
J gene: TRBJ2-4
clone size: NA
D gene: NA
V gene: TRBV19

CDR3 DNA: TGTGCCAGCAGCCCCACAGGGCTTAACACCGGGGAGCTGTTTTTT
CDR3 protein: CASSPTGLNTGELFF
J gene: TRBJ2-2
clone size: NA
D gene: NA
V gene: TRBV5-4

CDR3 DNA: TGTGCCAGTAGTAGTCACTTCTCCGGACAGGGTATAGAGCAGTACTTC
CDR3 protein: CASSSHFSGQGIEQYF
J gene: TRBJ2-7
clone size: NA
D gene: TRBD1
V gene: TRBV19

CDR3 DNA: TGTGCCAGCAGCATAACCGGGCAGCCCCAGCATTTT
CDR3 protein: CASSITGQPQHF
J gene: TRBJ1-5
clone size: few
D gene: NA
V gene: TRBV5-4

CDR3 DNA: TGTGCCAGCAGACCAGCGGGAGCTAACAGAAATGAGCAGTTCTTC
CDR3 protein: CASRPAGANRNEQFF
J gene: TRBJ2-1
clone size: NA
D gene: TRBD2
V gene: TRBV7-2

CDR3 DNA: TGTGCCACCAGCAGGGGCCCGGAGACCCAGTACTTC
CDR3 protein: CATSRGPETQYF
J gene: TRBJ2-5
clone size: NA
D gene: NA
V gene: TRBV15

CDR3 DNA: TGCGCCAGCAGCCAAGATCCAGGGGTGAACACTGAAGCTTTCTTT
CDR3 protein: CASSQDPGVNTEAFF
J gene: TRBJ1-1
clone size: NA
D gene: NA
V gene: TRBV4-3

CDR3 DNA: TGTGCCAGCGGCGAACAGGGGCCCCCCTACGAGCAGTACTTC
CDR3 protein: CASGEQGPPYEQYF
J gene: TRBJ2-7
clone size: NA
D gene: TRBD1
V gene: TRBV6-4

CDR3 DNA: TGCAGCGTTCACGGGGCGGGGGGGCATGAGCAGTTCTTC
CDR3 protein: CSVHGAGGHEQFF
J gene: TRBJ2-1
clone size: NA
D gene: TRBD2
V gene: TRBV29-1

CDR3 DNA: TGTGCCAGCAGTCCCACAGGACTAGCGGGAGGGCTTGGCGATGAGCAGTTCTTC
CDR3 protein: CASSPTGLAGGLGDEQFF
J gene: TRBJ2-1
clone size: NA
D gene: TRBD2
V gene: TRBV7-3

CDR3 DNA: TGTGCCAGCAGCTTTTATTCGGACAGGGGAGAAAAACTGTTTTTT
CDR3 protein: CASSFYSDRGEKLFF
J gene: TRBJ1-4
clone size: once
D gene: TRBD1
V gene: TRBV5-6

CDR3 DNA: TGTGCCAGCAGCTTACCGACCAGGGGACACCAGCTGAAGACCCAGTACTTC
CDR3 protein: CASSLPTRGHQLKTQYF
J gene: TRBJ2-5
clone size: NA
D gene: NA
V gene: TRBV7-6

CDR3 DNA: TGTGCCAGCAGCTTGGTCCTTGGACAGGGGGCACAGGAGCAGTACTTC
CDR3 protein: CASSLVLGQGAQEQYF
J gene: TRBJ2-7
clone size: once
D gene: TRBD1
V gene: TRBV5-6

CDR3 DNA: TGCGCCAGCAGGCAGGGGAATGAGCAGTTCTTC
CDR3 protein: CASRQGNEQFF
J gene: TRBJ2-1
clone size: once
D gene: NA
V gene: TRBV23-1

CDR3 DNA: TGTGCCAGCAGTTTGAATTCAGGGCCTGCGAACACCGGGGAGCTGTTTTTT
CDR3 protein: CASSLNSGPANTGELFF
J gene: TRBJ2-2
clone size: NA
D gene: NA
V gene: TRBV28

CDR3 DNA: TGTGCCAGCAGCCAAGATACAGGGAACTATGGCTACACCTTC
CDR3 protein: CASSQDTGNYGYTF
J gene: TRBJ1-2
clone size: once
D gene: NA
V gene: TRBV4-2

CDR3 DNA: TGTGCCAGCAGTGGGGGGACAGTGAACTCTGGAAACACCATATATTTT
CDR3 protein: CASSGGTVNSGNTIYF
J gene: TRBJ1-3
clone size: few
D gene: TRBD1
V gene: TRBV6-1